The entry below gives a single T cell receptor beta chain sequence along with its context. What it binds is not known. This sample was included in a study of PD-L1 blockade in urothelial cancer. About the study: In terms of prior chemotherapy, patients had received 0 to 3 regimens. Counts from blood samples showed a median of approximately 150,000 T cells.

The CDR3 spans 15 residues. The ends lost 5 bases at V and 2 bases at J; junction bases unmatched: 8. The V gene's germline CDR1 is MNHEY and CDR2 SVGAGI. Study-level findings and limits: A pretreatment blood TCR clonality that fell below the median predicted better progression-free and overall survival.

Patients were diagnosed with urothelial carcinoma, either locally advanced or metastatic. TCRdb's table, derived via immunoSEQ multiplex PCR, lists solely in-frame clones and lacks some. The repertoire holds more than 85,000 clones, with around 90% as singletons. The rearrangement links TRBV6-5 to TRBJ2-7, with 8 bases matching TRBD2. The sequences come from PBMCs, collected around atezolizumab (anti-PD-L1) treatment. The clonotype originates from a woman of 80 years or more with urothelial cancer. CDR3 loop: CASSLQLAEAYEQYF. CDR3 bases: TGTGCCAGCAGTCTACAACTAGCGGAGGCCTACGAGCAGTACTTC.